The table lists the clone carrying this T cell receptor beta chain with a count of one. These data are taken from a study of OX40 agonist ivuxolimab in advanced cancers. Trimming took off 7 bases at V and 4 bases at J, with 14 bases between the two ends. This CDR3 spans 13 amino acids. In germline, CDR1 is SNHLY, CDR2 FYNNEI. Generated by immunoSEQ multiplex PCR, the TCRdb table keeps only in-frame clones and is missing some. Altogether 78,000 or so clones are present, roughly nine tenths being singletons, with the ten largest covering 2.5% to 3%. The source of this sequence is an adult with an advanced solid tumor such as melanoma, head and neck, liver or kidney cancer. The sample was CD4+ or CD8+ T cells sorted from blood, taken in a trial of the OX40 agonist ivuxolimab. The chain couples TRBV2 to TRBJ2-7; no clear D. In DNA form, the CDR3 reads TGTGCCAGCACCGACCGACAAGTATACGAGCAGTACTTC. It translates to CASTDRQVYEQYF.